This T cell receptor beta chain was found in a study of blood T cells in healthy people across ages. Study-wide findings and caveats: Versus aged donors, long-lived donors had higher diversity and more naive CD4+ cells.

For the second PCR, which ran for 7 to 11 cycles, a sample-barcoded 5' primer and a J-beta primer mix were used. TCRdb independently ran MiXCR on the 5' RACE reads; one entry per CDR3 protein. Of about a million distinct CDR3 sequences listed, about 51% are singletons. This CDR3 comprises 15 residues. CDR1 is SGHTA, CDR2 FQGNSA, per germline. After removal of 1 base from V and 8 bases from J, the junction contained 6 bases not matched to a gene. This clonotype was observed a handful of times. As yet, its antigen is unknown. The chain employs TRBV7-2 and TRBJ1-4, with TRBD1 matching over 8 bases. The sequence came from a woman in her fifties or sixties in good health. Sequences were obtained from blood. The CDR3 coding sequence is TGTGCCAGCAGCTTAGGACAGGGGTTCAGAGAAAAACTGTTTTTT. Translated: CASSLGQGFREKLFF.